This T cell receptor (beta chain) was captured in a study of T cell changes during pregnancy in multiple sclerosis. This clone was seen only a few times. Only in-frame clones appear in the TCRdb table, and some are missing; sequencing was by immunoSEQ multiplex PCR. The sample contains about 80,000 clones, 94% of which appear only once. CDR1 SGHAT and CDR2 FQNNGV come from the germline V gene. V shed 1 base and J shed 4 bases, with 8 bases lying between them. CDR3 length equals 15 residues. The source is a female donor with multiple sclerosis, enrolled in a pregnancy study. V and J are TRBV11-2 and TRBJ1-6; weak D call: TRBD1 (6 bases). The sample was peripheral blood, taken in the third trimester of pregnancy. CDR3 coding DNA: TGTGCCAGCAGCTTAGTACAGGGTTATAATTCACCCCTCCACTTT. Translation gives CASSLVQGYNSPLHF. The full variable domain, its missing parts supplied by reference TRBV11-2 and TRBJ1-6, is EAGVAQSPRYKIIEKRQSVAFWCNPISGHATLYWYQQILGQGPKLLIQFQNNGVVDDSQLPKDRFSAERLKGVDSTLKIQPAKLEDSAVYLCASSLVQGYNSPLHFGNGTRLTVT.